This T cell receptor beta chain was identified in a study of regulatory T cells in long-lasting Graves disease. The TCR beta library used iRepertoire HTBI primers with Arm-PCR amplification of CDR3. Each CDR3 protein is one row after TCRdb ran MiXCR on the multiplex PCR reads. The profile shows fewer than 650,000 distinct CDR3 sequences, 15% to 20% of them singletons. As to time point: newly diagnosed GD, antithyroid drugs for less than 3 months. PBMC RNA was the source of the TCR library. The germline V gene encodes CDR1 SGHRS and CDR2 YFSETQ. V shed 6 bases, J shed 5 bases, and the junction held 11 bases outside the gene matches. This CDR3 is 16 amino acids long. This clonotype was found many times. This sample was also put to use in a study of T cells in Graves' hyperthyroidism and ophthalmopathy.

J is TRBJ2-1 and V is TRBV5-1, with 10 bases fitting TRBD2. The source was peripheral blood mononuclear cells (PBMCs), collected at new diagnosis, from a patient treated with antithyroid drugs. The TCR comes from a man in his late teens or twenties with Graves disease. The CDR3 protein is CASTRGAGGSDNEQFF. For the CDR3, the DNA is TGCGCCAGCACCCGGGGAGCGGGAGGGTCCGACAATGAGCAGTTCTTC.